This TCR beta chain was sequenced in a study of shared clonotypes between healthy human individuals. The overall study: Donor composition was a couple of women and a few men, aged 18 to 49. Whole-study results and caveats: With a few donors compared, 4.5% to 6.5% of naive CD4 clonotypes were shared.

On this clone itself: Its antigen is not identified.

Naive-designated CD8 cells lacked CD45RO, were positively enriched for CCR7, and omitted terminally differentiated effector memory CD45RA+ cells. Sorted-subset replicate PCRs used 200 ng DNA, 30,000 or so T cell genomes. Assay: immunoSEQ multiplex PCR; the TCRdb copy retains only in-frame clones and omits some. This table holds about 680,000 clones, 92% found once. The germline CDR1 and CDR2 sequences are SGHDN and FVKESK. This CDR3 is 11 amino acids long. V was pared by 3 bases and J by 7 bases, with 4 bases between. This receptor was identified in a man aged 25-40 years in good health. V is TRBV14 and J is TRBJ2-1, with no clear D. The material sequenced was naive CD8+ T cells sorted from blood. CDR3 DNA: TGTGCCAGCAGCCAGCATAATGAGCAGTTCTTC. This sequence encodes CASSQHNEQFF.